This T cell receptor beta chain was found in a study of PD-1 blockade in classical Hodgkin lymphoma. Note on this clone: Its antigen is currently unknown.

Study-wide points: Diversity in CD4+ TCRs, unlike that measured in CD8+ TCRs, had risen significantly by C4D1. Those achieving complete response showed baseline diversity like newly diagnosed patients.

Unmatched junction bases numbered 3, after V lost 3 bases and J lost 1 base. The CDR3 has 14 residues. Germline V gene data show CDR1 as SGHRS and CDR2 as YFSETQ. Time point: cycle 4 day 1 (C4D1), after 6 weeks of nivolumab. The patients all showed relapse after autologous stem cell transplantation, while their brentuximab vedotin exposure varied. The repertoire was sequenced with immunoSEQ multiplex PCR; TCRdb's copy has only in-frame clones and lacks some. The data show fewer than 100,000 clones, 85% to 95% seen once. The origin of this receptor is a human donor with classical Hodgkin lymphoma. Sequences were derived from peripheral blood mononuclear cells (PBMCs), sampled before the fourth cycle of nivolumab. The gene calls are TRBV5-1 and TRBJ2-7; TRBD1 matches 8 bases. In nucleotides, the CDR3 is TGCGCCAGCAGCTATCAGGGGGCGTCCTACGAGCAGTACTTC. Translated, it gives CASSYQGASYEQYF.